This TCR beta chain was identified during a study of CD8 T cells in ankylosing spondylitis. V lost 1 base and J 2 bases, leaving 8 bases between the germline ends. The CDR3 loop spans 14 amino acids. Germline CDR1 and CDR2: LGHNA and YNFKEQ. Quantitative 5'-RACE with molecular barcodes produced the TCR beta libraries. TCRdb used MiXCR to reprocess the 5' RACE reads, holding one entry per CDR3 protein. The data contain fewer than 550,000 distinct CDR3 sequences, less than 6% of them singletons. Study findings and constraints: For ankylosing spondylitis blood, a TCR beta motif of seven to nine highly homologous variants appeared characteristic.

This clonotype was seen many times. The target antigen is unknown. The genes are TRBV4-2 and TRBJ2-5; D call uncertain. Sequenced material: blood, either unsorted or a sorted T cell fraction (not recorded which). The receptor comes from a male donor with ankylosing spondylitis. Written as DNA, the CDR3 is TGTGCCAGCAGCCAAGTATCGCCGCAAGAGACCCAGTACTTC. Amino acids: CASSQVSPQETQYF.